The 14 T cell receptor beta chains presented below share a single source sample, sequenced in a study of OX40 agonist ivuxolimab in advanced cancers. This table comes from immunoSEQ multiplex PCR, and its TCRdb copy is limited to in-frame clones, with some not included. The sample records 60,000 to 75,000 clones, 80% to 85% being singletons. Sequenced material: CD4+ or CD8+ T cells sorted from blood, taken in a trial of the OX40 agonist ivuxolimab. Every receptor here comes from an adult with an advanced solid tumor such as melanoma, head and neck, liver or kidney cancer.

The chain links TRBV18 to TRBJ1-2; D possibly corresponds to TRBD1 (6 bases). Trimming pared 6 bases from V and 3 bases from J, leaving 11 bases between. This CDR3 is 13 amino acids long. Germline CDR1 and CDR2: KGHSH and LQKENI. The CDR3 nucleotides are TGTGCCAGCTCCCGGGACATCGACTATGGCTACACCTTC. It is translated as CASSRDIDYGYTF. The whole variable domain, remainder taken from reference TRBV18 and TRBJ1-2, is NAGVMQNPRHLVRRRGQEARLRCSPMKGHSHVYWYRQLPEEGLKFMVYLQKENIIDESGMPKERFSAEFPKEGPSILRIQQVVRGDSAAYFCASSRDIDYGYTFGSGTRLTVV.

The V and J genes are TRBV4-3 and TRBJ2-5, with a possible D match to TRBD2 (6 bases). The length of the CDR3 is 20 residues. Between the trimmed V and J ends, which lost 0 bases and 0 bases, there was a span of 23 bases. Germline CDR1 is LGHNA and CDR2 is YSLEER. The CDR3 DNA reads as TGCGCCAGCAGCCAAGAATATAGGGAGGAGGCTAGCGATTACCAAGAGACCCAGTACTTC. This codes for CASSQEYREEASDYQETQYF.

This clone occurred a few times. This chain joins TRBV6-4 and TRBJ2-1, with TRBD2 matching over 8 bases. The CDR3 is 16 residues long. The germline CDR1 and CDR2 sequences are MRHNA and SNTAGT. V lost 3 bases and J lost 9; bases outside the gene matches: 13. The chain's CDR3 is CASSERTRREASEQFF. In DNA form, the CDR3 reads TGTGCCAGCAGTGAAAGGACGCGGCGGGAGGCGAGTGAGCAGTTCTTC.

The chain recombines TRBV5-1 with TRBJ2-1; 13 nucleotides line up with TRBD2. V shed 4 bases, J shed 1 base, and the junction held 8 bases outside the gene matches. In germline, CDR1 is SGHRS, CDR2 YFSETQ. This CDR3 has 18 amino acids. The CDR3 sequence is CASSGRTSGGPSYNEQFF. CDR3 in DNA: TGCGCCAGCAGCGGACGGACTAGCGGGGGCCCTTCCTACAATGAGCAGTTCTTC.

The chain joins TRBV4-3 to TRBJ2-7; possible D gene TRBD1, 6 bases. Germline lookup yields CDR1 LGHNA and CDR2 YSLEER. The CDR3 length is 15 residues. V lost 2 bases and J lost 4, with 15 bases in between. The CDR3 loop is CASSQSSTGHYEQYF. DNA of the CDR3: TGCGCCAGCAGCCAAAGTTCGACAGGACATTACGAGCAGTACTTC.

In this sample, this clone turned up once. The chain recombines TRBV4-1 with TRBJ2-7; 7 bases map to TRBD1. Germline trimming cut 4 bases from V and 2 bases from J; bases unmatched to any gene: 8. The CDR3 contains 15 residues. The V gene's germline CDR1 is MGHRA and CDR2 YSYEKL. The CDR3 loop reads CASSLALQGAYEQYF. CDR3 DNA: TGCGCCAGCAGCCTCGCTCTGCAGGGGGCCTACGAGCAGTACTTC.

The chain recombines TRBV30 with TRBJ1-2, with D uncertain. V was cut by 1 base and J by 7 bases, with 16 bases left in between. Looked up from germline, CDR1 is GTSNPN and CDR2 is SVGIG (reference sequence). This CDR3 comprises 14 residues. The CDR3 DNA reads as TGTGCCTGGAGTGCCGAGCACCGGGAGTTTGGCTACACCTTC. It translates to CAWSAEHREFGYTF. Full variable domain (outside the CDR3, taken from reference TRBV30 and TRBJ1-2): SQTIHQWPATLVQPVGSPLSLECTVEGTSNPNLYWYRQAAGRGLQLLFYSVGIGQISSEVPQNLSASRPQDRQFILSSKKLLLSDSGFYLCAWSAEHREFGYTFGSGTRLTVV.

The chain is built from TRBV18 and TRBJ1-2, with D perhaps matching TRBD1 (6 bases). This CDR3 contains 15 residues. The V gene lost 0 bases and the J gene lost 4 bases, with 12 bases spanning the gap. Germline loops: CDR1 KGHSH, CDR2 LQKENI. The CDR3 nucleotides read TGTGCCAGCTCACCACCGGCAGGGGCTGGCTATGGCTACACCTTC. Protein sequence: CASSPPAGAGYGYTF.

The chain carries TRBV11-3 and TRBJ1-2, with D uncertain. CDR3 length: 13 residues. Germline V gene sequence: CDR1 SGHNT, CDR2 YENEEA. V dropped 8 bases and J dropped 1 base, with 11 bases sitting between them. The CDR3 coding sequence is TGTGCCAGCGAAGAAGGAAGTAACTATGGCTACACCTTC. Encoded protein: CASEEGSNYGYTF.

The gene calls are TRBV7-2 and TRBJ2-3; TRBD2 might be the D (5 bases). CDR3 size: 12 residues. The germline V gene encodes CDR1 SGHTA and CDR2 FQGNSA. Trimming stripped 8 bases from V and 4 bases from J, with 10 bases between. The CDR3: CASEDFPDTQYF. Written as DNA, the CDR3 is TGTGCCAGCGAGGACTTCCCAGATACGCAGTATTTT. Drawing the rest from reference TRBV7-2 and TRBJ2-3, the complete variable domain is GAGVSQSPSNKVTEKGKDVELRCDPISGHTALYWYRQSLGQGLEFLIYFQGNSAPDKSGLPSDRFSAERTGGSVSTLTIQRTQQEDSAVYLCASEDFPDTQYFGPGTRLTVL.

V usage is TRBV9 and J usage is TRBJ2-7, with TRBD1 matching over 8 bases. The CDR3 totals 14 residues. From germline, CDR1 is SGDLS and CDR2 YYNGEE. With V trimmed by 4 bases and J by 4 bases, 7 bases remained unmatched. CDR3 protein: CASSLDRGPYEQYF. The CDR3 coding sequence is TGTGCCAGCAGCCTTGACAGGGGCCCATACGAGCAGTACTTC.

As regards this clone: The junction departs from the called germline gene at one end, perhaps through a read error. V usage is TRBV7-9 and J usage is TRBJ1-1; TRBD1 agrees at 8 bases. This CDR3 has 15 residues. The germline V gene encodes CDR1 SEHNR and CDR2 FQNEAQ (reference sequence). CDR3 residues: CASSQVQGVNTEAFF. The CDR3 DNA is TGCGCCAGCAGCCAGGTACAGGGGGTGAACACTGAAGCTTTCTTT.

This sequence joins TRBV28 and TRBJ1-2; TRBD1 agrees at 8 bases. CDR1 is MDHEN, CDR2 SYDVKM, per germline. The CDR3 extends over 15 amino acids. The ends lost 3 bases at V and 10 bases at J; junction bases unmatched: 13. The CDR3 spells CASSFLDREIVAYTF. The DNA of the CDR3 is TGTGCCAGCAGTTTCCTGGACAGGGAGATTGTAGCCTACACCTTC.

This chain joins TRBV5-1 and TRBJ2-7, with D possibly called TRBD1 or TRBD2 (6 bases each). Looked up from germline, CDR1 is SGHRS and CDR2 is YFSETQ. The CDR3 contains 13 residues. V dropped 9 bases and J dropped 5 bases, with 18 bases sitting between them. CDR3 in DNA: TGCGCCACTGGAGAGGGGGGTCGCAACGAGCAGTACTTC. It translates to CATGEGGRNEQYF.